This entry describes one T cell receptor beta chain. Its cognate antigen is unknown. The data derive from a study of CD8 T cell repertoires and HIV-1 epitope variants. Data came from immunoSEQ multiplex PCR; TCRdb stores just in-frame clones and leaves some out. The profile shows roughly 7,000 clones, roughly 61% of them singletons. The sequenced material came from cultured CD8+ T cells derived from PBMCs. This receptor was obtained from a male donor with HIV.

The CDR3, as DNA: TGTGCCAGCAGTTTAGGGGATAGCGCTGGAGATACGCAGTATTTT. Translation: CASSLGDSAGDTQYF. The rearrangement links TRBV28 to TRBJ2-3; D is possibly TRBD2 (5 bases). CDR3 size: 15 residues. CDR1 and CDR2 from the germline V gene are MDHEN and SYDVKM. Trimming took 2 bases from V and 5 from J, leaving 14 bases between them.